A single sample is the source of the 5 T cell receptor beta chains below, sequenced in a study of shared clonotypes between healthy human individuals. This table comes from immunoSEQ multiplex PCR, and its TCRdb copy is limited to in-frame clones, with some not included. The table shows 780,000 or so clones, with 72% occurring only once. The material sequenced was memory CD4+ T cells sorted from blood. Subset of the sample: CD45RA-negative fraction. All receptors derive from a woman in her twenties or thirties in good health.

This clone was detected only a few times. The chain links TRBV27 to TRBJ2-7; the D gene is possibly TRBD2 (5 bases). Germline lookup yields CDR1 MNHEY and CDR2 SMNVEV (reference sequence). V dropped 11 bases and J dropped 1 base, with 21 bases sitting between them. CDR3 length: 15 amino acids. CDR3 sequence reads: CAGESDLAVSYEQYF. The CDR3, as DNA: TGTGCCGGTGAGTCTGACCTAGCAGTATCCTACGAGCAGTACTTC.

V is TRBV18 and J is TRBJ2-1; D is perhaps TRBD1 (6 bases). V gave up 6 bases and J gave up 7 bases, with 10 bases separating them. The CDR3 spans 12 residues. CDR1 and CDR2 (germline): KGHSH, LQKENI. CDR3 sequence reads: CASSSGANEQFF. CDR3 nucleotide sequence: TGTGCCAGCTCCTCAGGGGCGAATGAGCAGTTCTTC.

The J gene is TRBJ2-1, the V gene TRBV7-3; 8 bases agree with TRBD2. Germline V gene lookup returns CDR1 SGHTA and CDR2 FQGTGA. The V gene end was trimmed by 5 bases and the J gene end by 6 bases; junction bases not matched to a gene: 3. CDR3 size: 13 residues. CDR3 sequence reads: CASSPAGVNEQFF. Here the CDR3 DNA reads TGTGCCAGCAGCCCAGCGGGAGTCAATGAGCAGTTCTTC.

This clone was counted between two and nine times. The chain uses TRBV6-5 and TRBJ2-1, with D possibly called TRBD1 or TRBD2 (5 bases each). Trimming left V 6 bases short and J 10 bases short, with 13 bases between. The CDR3 covers 12 residues. Germline loops: CDR1 MNHEY, CDR2 SVGAGI. The CDR3 nucleotides are TGTGCCAGCAGCCGGGACGTCGGCGAGCAGTTCTTC. Translation gives CASSRDVGEQFF.

This clone has just a few counts. This chain connects TRBV28 to TRBJ1-1; 9 nucleotides align to TRBD1. With V trimmed by 3 bases and J by 3 bases, 8 bases remained unmatched. This CDR3 is built from 16 residues. CDR1 and CDR2 from the germline V gene are MDHEN and SYDVKM. CDR3 in amino acids: CASSFKQGAVDTEAFF. The CDR3 bases are TGTGCCAGCAGTTTTAAACAGGGGGCAGTGGACACTGAAGCTTTCTTT. The full variable domain, rest sourced from reference TRBV28 and TRBJ1-1, is DVKVTQSSRYLVKRTGEKVFLECVQDMDHENMFWYRQDPGLGLRLIYFSYDVKMKEKGDIPEGYSVSREKKERFSLILESASTNQTSMYLCASSFKQGAVDTEAFFGQGTRLTVV.